What follows are 28 T cell receptor beta chains derived from one specimen sequenced in a study of T cells in Graves' hyperthyroidism and ophthalmopathy. The source material, RNA transcripts, was used to amplify TCR beta CDR3 regions. Primed by the HTBI set, a first-round RT-PCR was run on the TCR CDR3. TCRdb re-called the multiplex PCR reads through MiXCR, storing one row per CDR3 protein. Among 750,000 to 950,000 distinct CDR3 sequences listed, 35% to 45% were seen once. The sequencing input was blood. The receptors here all came from a man between 18 and 29 years old with Graves' hyperthyroidism.

The chain joins TRBV6-6 to TRBJ1-4; no firm D call. The CDR3 is 12 amino acids. The V gene's germline CDR1 is MNHNY and CDR2 SVGAGI (reference sequence). Deletions cut 7 bases from V and 8 bases from J, with 11 bases between. This chain's CDR3 is CASTLAGEKLFF. The CDR3 DNA is TGTGCCAGCACCTTAGCTGGGGAAAAACTGTTTTTT.

Here the CDR3 DNA reads TGTGCCAGCAGTCAACTCCCGCGGGGACAGGGGTTCTATGGCTACACCTTC. It yields the protein CASSQLPRGQGFYGYTF. The chain couples TRBV12-3 or TRBV12-4 to TRBJ1-2; TRBD1 matches at 10 bases. With 5 bases clipped from V and 4 bases from J, the junction kept 13 bases outside the gene matches. The CDR3 length is 17 residues.

The table lists this clonotype with many counts. CDR3 sequence reads: CSAATGTYGYTF. In nucleotides, the CDR3 is TGCAGCGCCGCGACAGGAACCTATGGCTACACCTTC. The V gene is TRBV29-1, the J gene TRBJ1-2, with a tentative D call TRBD1 (6 bases). The germline CDR1 and CDR2 sequences are SQVTM and ANQGSEA. V lost 7 bases and J 4 bases, leaving 13 bases between the germline ends. The CDR3 sequence is 12 residues long.

The rearrangement uses TRBV25-1 and TRBJ1-6, with 8 bases aligning to TRBD1. The CDR3 covers 12 residues. The germline V gene encodes CDR1 MGHDK and CDR2 SYGVNS. The CDR3 bases are TGTGCTATTGGGACAGGCAATTCACCCCTCCACTTT. It specifies CAIGTGNSPLHF. Full variable domain (missing parts from reference TRBV25-1 and TRBJ1-6): EADIYQTPRYLVIGTGKKITLECSQTMGHDKMYWYQQDPGMELHLIHYSYGVNSTEKGDLSSESTVSRIRTEHFPLTLESARPSHTSQYLCAIGTGNSPLHFGNGTRLTVT.

J is TRBJ1-2 and V is TRBV12-3 or TRBV12-4; D gene unclear. The germline V and J ends were trimmed by 6 bases and 8 bases, with 16 bases remaining between them. This CDR3 region has 13 residues. The CDR3 sequence: CASSPGRVEGYTF. Here the CDR3 DNA reads TGTGCCAGCAGCCCGGGGAGGGTGGAAGGCTACACCTTC.

The genes are TRBV7-2 and TRBJ2-7; 10 bases agree with TRBD2. J lost 9 bases, V lost 5 bases, and 4 bases had no gene match. Germline assignment: CDR1 SGHTA and CDR2 FQGNSA. The length of the CDR3 is 12 residues. The CDR3 coding sequence is TGTGCCAGCAGCCAGGGACTAGCGACGCAGTACTTC. This encodes CASSQGLATQYF.

This clonotype showed up just a few times. The J gene is TRBJ2-2, the V gene TRBV2, with D perhaps TRBD2 (7 bases). Germline V gives CDR1 SNHLY, CDR2 FYNNEI. The CDR3 spans 15 residues. Trimming removed 3 bases at V and 4 bases at J, with 12 bases between. CDR3 DNA: TGTGCCAGCAGTGATGGGGGCGGGAGCACCGGGGAGCTGTTTTTT. Translated: CASSDGGGSTGELFF.

This chain connects TRBV7-2 to TRBJ1-1, with D hard to call. CDR1 and CDR2 from the germline V gene are SGHTA and FQGNSA. V dropped 5 bases and J dropped 1 base, with 20 bases sitting between them. The CDR3 runs to 17 residues. The CDR3 sequence is CASSPVVLRMENTEAFF. In nucleotides, the CDR3 is TGTGCCAGCAGCCCCGTCGTGTTAAGGATGGAGAACACTGAAGCTTTCTTT.

This chain uses TRBV19 with TRBJ1-5, with no clear D. CDR1 and CDR2 from the germline V gene are LNHDA and SQIVND (reference sequence). This CDR3 region has 17 residues. Trimming removed 2 bases at V and 1 base at J, with 15 bases between. CDR3 nucleotides: TGTGCCAGTAGTATACTTCTCGTGGGTGGGAGCAATCAGCCCCAGCATTTT. Residues: CASSILLVGGSNQPQHF.

The table lists this clonotype with many counts. The chain is built from TRBV19 and TRBJ1-6; weak D call: TRBD1 (5 bases). Trimming removed 9 bases at V and 0 bases at J, with 12 bases between. The CDR3 has 15 residues. Germline V gene sequence: CDR1 LNHDA, CDR2 SQIVND (reference sequence). The CDR3 nucleotides read TGTGCCAGCAGGGACGTACTCTCCTATAATTCACCCCTCCACTTT. It specifies CASRDVLSYNSPLHF.

The V and J genes are TRBV12-3 or TRBV12-4 and TRBJ2-5; D is perhaps TRBD2 (6 bases). Trimming shortened V by 5 bases and J by 3 bases, and 19 bases separated the two germline ends. CDR3 size: 16 residues. The CDR3 loop reads CASSPETRMREETQYF. CDR3 coding DNA: TGTGCCAGCAGTCCCGAGACTAGAATGAGGGAAGAGACCCAGTACTTC.

This clonotype has only a few counts. The chain is built from TRBV20-1 and TRBJ2-7, with 9 bases matching TRBD2. This CDR3 is built from 15 residues. V lost 4 bases and J lost 0; bases outside the gene matches: 7. Looked up from germline, CDR1 is DFQATT and CDR2 is SNEGSKA (reference sequence). Here the CDR3 reads CSANRLAVSSYEQYF. For the CDR3, the DNA is TGCAGTGCTAACCGACTAGCGGTGAGCTCCTACGAGCAGTACTTC.

Note on this clonotype: The junction does not match germline at one end; this may be a read error. The V gene is TRBV19, the J gene TRBJ1-5; D gene uncertain. Germline V lookup: CDR1 LNHDA, CDR2 SQIVND (reference sequence). The CDR3 runs to 14 residues. The DNA for the CDR3 is TGTGTCAGTACACCCTCCCTGTCGGGAGGGCCCCAGCATTTT. It translates to CVSTPSLSGGPQHF.

This clonotype has more than one count but fewer than ten. This chain joins TRBV29-1 and TRBJ2-2; D may be TRBD1 or TRBD2 (5 bases each). The CDR3 covers 14 residues. V was shortened by 8 bases and J by 5 bases, with 18 bases between the two germline ends. The V gene's germline CDR1 is SQVTM and CDR2 ANQGSEA. CDR3 in amino acids: CSQEAGAITGELFF. CDR3 coding DNA: TGCAGCCAAGAGGCCGGGGCGATAACCGGGGAGCTGTTTTTT.

The V gene is TRBV2, the J gene TRBJ2-5; 8 nucleotides align to TRBD2. CDR3 length: 14 residues. From germline, CDR1 is SNHLY and CDR2 FYNNEI. Germline trimming cut 5 bases from V and 5 bases from J; bases unmatched to any gene: 7. In DNA form, the CDR3 reads TGTGCCAGCAGTCGGCGGGGGGTGGGGGAGACCCAGTACTTC. Its translation: CASSRRGVGETQYF.

V gene TRBV6-5 combines with J gene TRBJ2-2, with D perhaps matching TRBD1 (6 bases). This CDR3 is 13 amino acids long. Germline V gives CDR1 MNHEY, CDR2 SVGAGI. Between the trimmed V and J ends, which lost 7 bases and 5 bases, there was a span of 11 bases. This CDR3 is CASIKGETGELFF. Here the CDR3 DNA reads TGTGCCAGCATAAAGGGGGAGACCGGGGAGCTGTTTTTT.

The table lists this clonotype with many counts. The rearrangement links TRBV19 to TRBJ1-5; D call uncertain. Trimming shortened V by 3 bases and J by 0 bases, and 9 bases separated the two germline ends. The length of the CDR3 is 15 residues. CDR1 LNHDA and CDR2 SQIVND come from the germline V gene (reference sequence). The CDR3 loop reads CASSMWQYSNQPQHF. As DNA, the CDR3 is TGTGCCAGTAGTATGTGGCAGTATAGCAATCAGCCCCAGCATTTT.

J is TRBJ2-7 and V is TRBV10-3; the match to TRBD2 covers 7 bases. This CDR3 comprises 11 residues. V gave up 9 bases and J gave up 7 bases; unmatched junction bases: 6. Germline V lookup: CDR1 ENHRY, CDR2 SYGVKD. The CDR3 spells CAIGAGAEQYF. As DNA, the CDR3 is TGTGCCATAGGGGCGGGAGCTGAGCAGTACTTC.

V gene TRBV9 combines with J gene TRBJ2-7; 10 bases agree with TRBD2. The J call may be incorrect, as the DNA end agrees better with TRBJ2-1. Germline V lookup: CDR1 SGDLS, CDR2 YYNGEE. The CDR3 covers 15 residues. The CDR3 region is CASSVASGGWDEQFF. Written as DNA, the CDR3 is TGTGCCAGCAGCGTAGCTAGCGGGGGCTGGGATGAGCAGTTCTTC.

The V call is TRBV29-1, the J call TRBJ2-5, with D possibly being TRBD2 (5 bases). Germline V lookup: CDR1 SQVTM, CDR2 ANQGSEA. The CDR3 extends over 13 amino acids. V lost 1 base and J 1 base, leaving 7 bases between the germline ends. Here the CDR3 reads CSVEGTPQETQYF. The DNA for the CDR3 is TGCAGCGTTGAAGGGACTCCCCAAGAGACCCAGTACTTC.

This chain connects TRBV11-2 to TRBJ2-2; no firm D call. CDR1 and CDR2 from the germline V gene are SGHAT and FQNNGV. The CDR3 contains 14 residues. The V and J ends lost 0 bases and 11 bases respectively, with 13 bases between them. The CDR3, as DNA: TGTGCCAGCAGCTTAGATCCCACGGCAGGAGAGCTGTTTTTT. It codes for CASSLDPTAGELFF. Full variable domain (remainder filled in from reference TRBV11-2 and TRBJ2-2): EAGVAQSPRYKIIEKRQSVAFWCNPISGHATLYWYQQILGQGPKLLIQFQNNGVVDDSQLPKDRFSAERLKGVDSTLKIQPAKLEDSAVYLCASSLDPTAGELFFGEGSRLTVL.

Regarding this clonotype: The junction departs from the called germline gene at one end, perhaps through a read error. The chain joins TRBV5-1 to TRBJ2-7, with no clear D. This CDR3 contains 13 residues. Germline CDR1 SGHRS, CDR2 YFSETQ. The CDR3 spells CASRLRTDGERYF. Here the CDR3 DNA reads TGCGCCAGCAGGTTGAGGACGGATGGCGAGCGGTACTTC.

This sequence joins TRBV6-1 and TRBJ2-7; 8 nucleotides agree with TRBD1. V dropped 5 bases and J dropped 5; count of bases not matched to a gene: 8. CDR3 size: 14 residues. Germline V CDR1 and CDR2: MNHNS, SASEGT. This CDR3 is CASSFPGGKHEQYF. Written as DNA, the CDR3 is TGTGCCAGCAGTTTCCCAGGGGGCAAGCACGAGCAGTACTTC.

In its sample, this clonotype was seen many times. V and J are TRBV29-1 and TRBJ1-1, with a possible D match to TRBD1 (5 bases). V was pared by 4 bases and J by 1 base, with 10 bases between. Germline V gene data show CDR1 as SQVTM and CDR2 as ANQGSEA. The CDR3 loop spans 13 amino acids. The CDR3 sequence is CSVGQTENTEAFF. CDR3 DNA: TGCAGCGTTGGACAGACAGAGAACACTGAAGCTTTCTTT.

This chain joins TRBV4-2 and TRBJ1-6; 10 nucleotides agree with TRBD1. The CDR3 has 16 residues. Germline-derived CDR1 and CDR2 are LGHNA and YNFKEQ. V gave up 3 bases and J gave up 4 bases; unmatched junction bases: 3. CDR3 sequence reads: CASSQRQGAYNSPLHF. The CDR3 coding sequence is TGTGCCAGCAGCCAGAGACAGGGGGCATATAATTCACCCCTCCACTTT.

This clonotype was seen a few times. V and J are TRBV15 and TRBJ1-2; a possible D gene is TRBD1 (5 bases). The V gene lost 5 bases and the J gene lost 2 bases, with 15 bases spanning the gap. From germline, CDR1 is LNHNV and CDR2 YYDKDF (reference sequence). CDR3 length: 15 amino acids. The chain's CDR3 is CATSSIGGGNYGYTF. DNA for the CDR3: TGTGCCACCAGCTCTATCGGGGGGGGAAACTATGGCTACACCTTC.

This CDR3 is CASSQDRDRGSYEQYF. CDR3 bases: TGCGCCAGCAGCCAAGATCGCGACAGGGGCTCCTACGAGCAGTACTTC. This rearrangement joins TRBV4-3 to TRBJ2-7; the match to TRBD1 covers 8 bases. The germline CDR1 and CDR2 sequences are LGHNA and YSLEER. The CDR3 loop spans 16 amino acids. The J segment lost 0 bases and the V segment lost 0 bases, leaving 4 bases of the junction unmatched.

The genes are TRBV5-5 and TRBJ1-1, with TRBD1 identical over 7 bases. V lost 4 bases to trimming and J lost 1 base; unmatched junction nucleotides: 4. In germline, CDR1 is SGHKS, CDR2 YYEKEE (reference sequence). The CDR3 has 14 amino acids. The CDR3 DNA sequence: TGTGCCAGCAGCCAGGGGGATCCGAACACTGAAGCTTTCTTT. Residues: CASSQGDPNTEAFF.